The 29 T cell receptor beta chains given below trace back to one sample, sequenced in a study of T cell responses to AZD1222 COVID-19 vaccine (dated by TCRdb to the early 2020s). Explained via the paper, the time point label denotes: baseline before first vaccination. The receptor library was made with the immunoSEQ multiplex PCR assay. What TCRdb holds here is the immuneACCESS table cut down to in-frame rearrangements. Part of the clones is not present; checked against another copy, under half of the missing clones reflect an unresolved V gene, and the others are unexplained. The table for this sample lists around 130,000 clones; over 85% of them were counted only once. The ten most abundant clones make up approximately 3.1% of the sample. Specimen: peripheral blood, collected on day 0 of AZD1222 vaccination. Receptors were obtained from an adult in good health.

The rearrangement uses TRBV20-1 and TRBJ2-5; 7 nucleotides line up with TRBD2. Germline trimming cut 1 base from V and 7 bases from J; bases unmatched to any gene: 0. This CDR3 is built from 11 residues. Looked up from germline, CDR1 is DFQATT and CDR2 is SNEGSKA (reference sequence). The CDR3 sequence is CSARASGTQYF. CDR3 coding DNA: TGCAGTGCTAGAGCTAGCGGGACCCAGTACTTC.

This clone was observed a few times. The chain carries TRBV13 and TRBJ2-7; perhaps D is TRBD1 or TRBD2 (5 bases each). V lost 6 bases to trimming and J lost 0 bases, with 6 bases between them. This CDR3 has 12 residues. Germline CDR1 is PRHDT and CDR2 is FYEKMQ (reference sequence). The CDR3 DNA reads as TGTGCCAGCAGAGGGACCTCCTACGAGCAGTACTTC. Its translation: CASRGTSYEQYF.

The rearrangement uses TRBV5-1 and TRBJ2-1; D might be TRBD2 (6 bases). Germline V gene lookup returns CDR1 SGHRS and CDR2 YFSETQ. V gave up 5 bases and J gave up 2 bases, with 8 bases separating them. The CDR3 is 13 amino acids. The CDR3 region has the DNA TGCGCCAGCAGGGAGGGAACCTACAATGAGCAGTTCTTC. Its translation is CASREGTYNEQFF. Full variable domain (missing parts from reference TRBV5-1 and TRBJ2-1): KAGVTQTPRYLIKTRGQQVTLSCSPISGHRSVSWYQQTPGQGLQFLFEYFSETQRNKGNFPGRFSGRQFSNSRSEMNVSTLELGDSALYLCASREGTYNEQFFGPGTRLTVL.

This clone was recorded once. The chain combines TRBV15 with TRBJ1-3; D remains unclear. V was shortened by 3 bases and J by 3 bases, with 18 bases between the two germline ends. This CDR3 is built from 17 residues. Germline lookup yields CDR1 LNHNV and CDR2 YYDKDF (reference sequence). Here the CDR3 DNA reads TGTGCCACCAGCAGGTCCAGAGGGCCGCTTGGTGGAAACACCATATATTTT. Translation: CATSRSRGPLGGNTIYF.

This sequence joins TRBV28 and TRBJ2-2; 7 bases align to TRBD1. CDR1 and CDR2 from the germline V gene are MDHEN and SYDVKM. V shed 6 bases and J 3 bases; nucleotides not matched to a gene: 7. The CDR3 has 15 amino acids. DNA for the CDR3: TGTGCCAGCAGAGCTAGGGGGCCGGACACCGGGGAGCTGTTTTTT. This encodes CASRARGPDTGELFF.

This chain connects TRBV7-2 to TRBJ1-6, with TRBD1 matching 8 bases. V was clipped by 5 bases and J by 4 bases; unmatched bases: 7. This CDR3 has 16 residues. Germline CDR1 reads SGHTA; CDR2 reads FQGNSA. CDR3 DNA: TGTGCCAGCAGCCGGGGGACAGGCCGATATAATTCACCCCTCCACTTT. Amino acids: CASSRGTGRYNSPLHF.

The chain links TRBV4-1 to TRBJ1-4, with unresolved D. V lost 5 bases and J 0 bases, leaving 10 bases between the germline ends. CDR1 and CDR2 from the germline V gene are MGHRA and YSYEKL. The CDR3 sequence is 15 residues long. CDR3 in DNA: TGCGCCAGCAGCGTCGTTAGAGCAACTAATGAAAAACTGTTTTTT. This codes for CASSVVRATNEKLFF.

The chain employs TRBV11-2 and TRBJ2-7; 9 positions agree with TRBD1. V was clipped by 2 bases and J by 2 bases; unmatched bases: 7. CDR3 length: 16 amino acids. The germline CDR1 and CDR2 sequences are SGHAT and FQNNGV. This chain's CDR3 is CASSLRGGQGPYEQYF. CDR3 nucleotides: TGTGCCAGCAGCTTAAGGGGGGGACAGGGTCCCTACGAGCAGTACTTC.

To note about this clone: Other DNA sequences in the sample encode the same CDR3. The rearrangement joins TRBV19 to TRBJ1-5; maybe TRBD1 (6 bases). The CDR3 runs 13 residues. V gave up 4 bases and J gave up 6 bases, with 10 bases separating them. Germline V gene lookup returns CDR1 LNHDA and CDR2 SQIVND (reference sequence). The CDR3 reads CASSRTVGQPQHF. CDR3 nucleotides: TGTGCCAGTAGTAGGACAGTGGGTCAGCCCCAGCATTTT.

The V gene is TRBV30, the J gene TRBJ2-1; possible D gene TRBD1, 6 bases. V was pared by 1 base and J by 7 bases, with 17 bases between. Germline V gene sequence: CDR1 GTSNPN, CDR2 SVGIG (reference sequence). This CDR3 region has 15 residues. CDR3 nucleotide sequence: TGTGCCTGGAGTGGGGGTGGGGGCGGAAGGAATGAGCAGTTCTTC. It yields the protein CAWSGGGGGRNEQFF.

The CDR3 DNA sequence: TGTGCCAGCAGCTGGACGGTGAACACTGAAGCTTTCTTT. Translating it yields CASSWTVNTEAFF. The chain joins TRBV6-5 to TRBJ1-1; D is unresolved. The CDR3 contains 13 residues. Trimming cost V 6 bases and J 0 bases, with 8 bases left between them. CDR1 and CDR2 (germline): MNHEY, SVGAGI.

The J gene is TRBJ2-3, the V gene TRBV6-1; D possibly corresponds to TRBD1 (5 bases). Trimming cost V 3 bases and J 2 bases, with 6 bases left between them. Germline-derived CDR1 and CDR2 are MNHNS and SASEGT. The CDR3 sequence is 13 residues long. In nucleotides, the CDR3 is TGTGCCAGCAGTGACAGGGTCACAGATACGCAGTATTTT. Translated: CASSDRVTDTQYF.

A single count supports this clone. The chain recombines TRBV28 with TRBJ1-5; D call uncertain. The CDR3 extends over 13 amino acids. With 10 bases removed from V and 4 bases from J, the gap between germline ends came to 14 bases. Germline-derived CDR1 and CDR2 are MDHEN and SYDVKM. The chain's CDR3 is CATQVGGNQPQHF. As DNA, the CDR3 is TGTGCCACCCAAGTGGGTGGAAATCAGCCCCAGCATTTT.

The CDR3 DNA reads TGTGCCAGCAGTGTATCCAGGAACACTGAAGCTTTCTTT. As protein: CASSVSRNTEAFF. The genes are TRBV2 and TRBJ1-1, with D uncertain. CDR1 SNHLY and CDR2 FYNNEI come from the germline V gene. The V end lost 4 bases, the J end lost 1 base, and 7 bases lay between the germline ends. CDR3 length: 13 amino acids.

V gene TRBV14 combines with J gene TRBJ1-2; D is unclear. The CDR3 runs 13 residues. The V and J ends lost 1 base and 7 bases respectively, with 10 bases between them. The V gene's germline CDR1 is SGHDN and CDR2 FVKESK. The CDR3 DNA follows: TGTGCCAGCAGCCAAGGGAGTGCCGCTGGCTACACCTTC. Protein: CASSQGSAAGYTF.

V usage is TRBV28 and J usage is TRBJ2-1; D gene ambiguous. Germline V gives CDR1 MDHEN, CDR2 SYDVKM. CDR3 length: 15 residues. Trimming left V 3 bases short and J 8 bases short, with 17 bases between. Written as DNA, the CDR3 is TGTGCCAGCAGTTTCGGTGGGTCGGGTCGAGATGAGCAGTTCTTC. Translation: CASSFGGSGRDEQFF.

The V gene is TRBV15, the J gene TRBJ1-5; D not resolved. CDR1 is LNHNV, CDR2 YYDKDF, per germline (reference sequence). Trimming left V 0 bases short and J 0 bases short, with 12 bases between. The CDR3 is 17 residues long. The CDR3 loop reads CATSREDRLNSNQPQHF. The CDR3 nucleotides read TGTGCCACCAGCAGAGAAGACCGATTGAATAGCAATCAGCCCCAGCATTTT.

This clone was seen a handful of times. The chain combines TRBV29-1 with TRBJ1-1, with D possibly TRBD1 on 5 matching bases. The V end was cut by 6 bases, the J end by 5 bases, with 10 bases between. CDR1 is SQVTM, CDR2 ANQGSEA, per germline. This CDR3 contains 11 residues. CDR3 nucleotide sequence: TGCAGCGTGGCAGGGAGTACTGAAGCTTTCTTT. Protein product: CSVAGSTEAFF.

This clone has a single count. The junction differs from germline at one of its ends, possibly a read error. The genes are TRBV6-5 and TRBJ1-1; a weak D match, TRBD1 (6 bases). This CDR3 contains 13 residues. Germline V gene lookup returns CDR1 MNHEY and CDR2 SVGAGI. CDR3 in DNA: TGTGCCAGCAGTTCGTCGGGGGCTCCTGAGGCTTTCTTT. It is translated as CASSSSGAPEAFF.

The CDR3 nucleotides read TGTGCCAGCAGCTTGGGGGCAGCCTACGAGCAGTACTTC. Translated: CASSLGAAYEQYF. V gene TRBV5-4 combines with J gene TRBJ2-7; D gene unclear. Germline-derived CDR1 and CDR2 are SGHNT and YYREEE (reference sequence). The V end was cut by 0 bases, the J end by 2 bases, with 6 bases between. The CDR3 runs to 13 residues.

This chain connects TRBV15 to TRBJ1-2; maybe TRBD1 (6 bases). The CDR3 runs to 17 residues. V lost 0 bases and J 4 bases, leaving 18 bases between the germline ends. Germline CDR1 reads LNHNV; CDR2 reads YYDKDF (reference sequence). CDR3 nucleotide sequence: TGTGCCACCAGCAGAGATATGATAGCGGGGGGCCCCTATGGCTACACCTTC. This sequence encodes CATSRDMIAGGPYGYTF.

The chain carries TRBV5-1 and TRBJ2-1; TRBD2 matches 7 bases. The length of the CDR3 is 13 residues. Trimming took 6 bases from V and 5 from J; bases not matched to a gene: 5. The germline gives CDR1 SGHRS, CDR2 YFSETQ. The CDR3 is CASTWGGDNEQFF. In nucleotides, the CDR3 is TGCGCCAGCACCTGGGGAGGGGACAATGAGCAGTTCTTC.

The sample holds a few counts of this clone. The chain joins TRBV28 to TRBJ2-7; 10 bases line up with TRBD2. V gave up 5 bases and J gave up 7 bases; unmatched junction bases: 11. CDR3 length: 15 residues. The germline CDR1 and CDR2 sequences are MDHEN and SYDVKM. CDR3: CASSHPSGRAREQYF. The CDR3 DNA reads as TGTGCCAGCAGTCACCCCAGCGGGAGGGCCCGTGAGCAGTACTTC.

This clone was detected once. V gene TRBV5-1 combines with J gene TRBJ1-3; perhaps TRBD1 as D (6 bases). The CDR3 runs 15 residues. V lost 3 bases and J 2 bases, leaving 12 bases between the germline ends. The germline V gene encodes CDR1 SGHRS and CDR2 YFSETQ. CDR3 protein: CASSSSGAPGNTIYF. The CDR3 nucleotides are TGCGCCAGCAGCTCCTCAGGGGCCCCTGGAAACACCATATATTTT.

The gene calls are TRBV18 and TRBJ2-2; TRBD1 matches at 8 bases. This CDR3 has 16 residues. The trim removed 3 bases at V and 3 bases at J, leaving 6 bases unmatched. Germline values: CDR1 KGHSH, CDR2 LQKENI. CDR3 DNA: TGTGCCAGCTCACCTTCAGGGGGCCTGGACACCGGGGAGCTGTTTTTT. Protein sequence: CASSPSGGLDTGELFF.

Note on this clone: One end of the junction is discordant with germline, which a read error may explain. V gene TRBV5-1 combines with J gene TRBJ1-4; unclear D gene. The CDR3 extends over 13 amino acids. Germline V lookup: CDR1 SGHRS, CDR2 YFSETQ. For the CDR3, the DNA is TGCGCCAGCAGCTCGGGTGTTGGAGAAAAACTATTTTTT. This encodes CASSSGVGEKLFF. The full variable domain, in which reference TRBV5-1 and TRBJ1-4 provide the parts outside the CDR3, is KAGVTQTPRYLIKTRGQQVTLSCSPISGHRSVSWYQQTPGQGLQFLFEYFSETQRNKGNFPGRFSGRQFSNSRSEMNVSTLELGDSALYLCASSSGVGEKLFFGSGTQLSVL.

J is TRBJ2-2 and V is TRBV5-1; D gene uncertain. The CDR3 runs to 14 residues. V gave up 0 bases and J gave up 6 bases, with 9 bases separating them. Germline lookup yields CDR1 SGHRS and CDR2 YFSETQ. The CDR3, as DNA: TGCGCCAGCAGCTTGGCCGGGCCGCCCGGGGAGCTGTTTTTT. This translates into CASSLAGPPGELFF.

This chain connects TRBV19 to TRBJ1-4, with D uncertain. In germline, CDR1 is LNHDA, CDR2 SQIVND (reference sequence). The CDR3 is made up of 15 amino acids. V was clipped by 1 base and J by 1 base, with 7 bases between them. The CDR3 sequence: CASSIVAGTNEKLFF. For the CDR3, the DNA is TGTGCCAGTAGTATAGTGGCGGGAACTAATGAAAAACTGTTTTTT.

The rearrangement joins TRBV7-2 to TRBJ1-2; TRBD1 matches at 7 bases. This CDR3 region has 15 residues. V dropped 1 base and J dropped 4; count of bases not matched to a gene: 6. Germline CDR1 is SGHTA and CDR2 is FQGNSA. The CDR3 region is CASSLGVGGAYGYTF. CDR3 coding DNA: TGTGCCAGCAGCTTAGGCGTAGGGGGCGCCTATGGCTACACCTTC.